These 13 T cell receptor beta chains share one sample of origin, sequenced in a study of blood T cell repertoires in COVID-19. Some clones are missing from TCRdb's copy, which holds only in-frame ones; the method was immunoSEQ multiplex PCR. The repertoire holds approximately 200,000 clones, 87% seen once, with 7% to 7.5% in the top ten. Specimen: PBMCs or T cells enriched from blood (not recorded which). These TCRs come from a man aged 30 to 45 in a cohort exposed to, infected with or recovered from COVID-19 (not recorded which).

This clone has only one observation. This chain links TRBV11-2 with TRBJ2-1; 15 nucleotides agree with TRBD2. The germline V gene has CDR1 SGHAT and CDR2 FQNNGV. With V trimmed by 6 bases and J by 8 bases, 2 bases remained unmatched. The CDR3 extends over 14 amino acids. CDR3 sequence: CASRGLAGGHEQFF. The CDR3 coding sequence is TGTGCCAGCAGGGGACTAGCGGGAGGCCATGAGCAGTTCTTC.

The chain has TRBV9 and TRBJ2-1, with 12 positions matching TRBD1. Per the germline V gene, CDR1 is SGDLS and CDR2 is YYNGEE. The trim removed 3 bases at V and 6 bases at J, leaving 4 bases unmatched. The CDR3 covers 15 residues. CDR3: CASSARDRGRNEQFF. The CDR3, as DNA: TGTGCCAGCAGCGCTCGGGACAGGGGGCGCAATGAGCAGTTCTTC.

This chain links TRBV28 with TRBJ2-7; D ambiguous. V lost 6 bases to trimming and J lost 0 bases, with 15 bases between them. The germline V gene encodes CDR1 MDHEN and CDR2 SYDVKM. The CDR3 loop spans 15 amino acids. CDR3 DNA: TGTGCCAGCAGCCCCCCCGAACTCGCCTCCTACGAGCAGTACTTC. Its protein product is CASSPPELASYEQYF.

CDR3 DNA sequence: TGTGCCAGCAGCTTAGGAGAGGGACTCCCCGGTACCGGGGAGCTGTTTTTT. This codes for CASSLGEGLPGTGELFF. The chain links TRBV7-9 to TRBJ2-2; D perhaps matches TRBD2 (6 bases). Trimming cost V 1 base and J 5 bases, with 17 bases left between them. Germline CDR1 reads SEHNR; CDR2 reads FQNEAQ (reference sequence). The CDR3 runs 17 residues.

The chain is built from TRBV18 and TRBJ2-5; TRBD2 matches 8 bases. Trimming took 2 bases from V and 9 from J; bases not matched to a gene: 5. This CDR3 comprises 13 residues. Germline V gene lookup returns CDR1 KGHSH and CDR2 LQKENI. CDR3 loop: CASSPSERGPQYF. The CDR3 DNA reads as TGTGCCAGCTCACCATCCGAGCGGGGGCCCCAGTACTTC.

This clone was counted a single time. The V and J genes are TRBV13 and TRBJ1-2; 7 bases align to TRBD1. V shed 5 bases and J 5 bases; nucleotides not matched to a gene: 11. The CDR3 consists of 15 residues. Germline V gene data show CDR1 as PRHDT and CDR2 as FYEKMQ (reference sequence). The CDR3: CASSPRGQRWYGYTF. For the CDR3, the DNA is TGTGCCAGCAGCCCAAGGGGGCAGCGGTGGTATGGCTACACCTTC.

This clone has just one count. V usage is TRBV28 and J usage is TRBJ1-3, with 7 bases aligning to TRBD1. Germline V gene sequence: CDR1 MDHEN, CDR2 SYDVKM. This CDR3 spans 15 amino acids. J was trimmed by 4 bases and V by 3 bases; bases with no gene match: 6. In nucleotides, the CDR3 is TGTGCCAGCAGTTTGGAGGGGGCGATGGGAAACACCATATATTTT. This codes for CASSLEGAMGNTIYF.

The V call is TRBV7-3, the J call TRBJ2-1; 9 bases map to TRBD2. This CDR3 has 19 residues. Germline CDR1 and CDR2: SGHTA and FQGTGA. V shed 2 bases and J 0 bases; nucleotides not matched to a gene: 11. The CDR3 bases are TGTGCCAGCAGCTTACGGGCGGGAGGGCCTTCGAGCTCCTACAATGAGCAGTTCTTC. It encodes CASSLRAGGPSSSYNEQFF.

This clone was detected a few times. The V call is TRBV15, the J call TRBJ2-2, with 7 bases fitting TRBD2. V lost 4 bases, J lost 7 bases, and 12 bases stayed unmatched. Germline values: CDR1 LNHNV, CDR2 YYDKDF (reference sequence). This CDR3 comprises 16 residues. CDR3 sequence: CATSTPWEGLDGELFF. In DNA, the CDR3 is TGTGCCACCAGCACCCCATGGGAGGGGCTTGACGGGGAGCTGTTTTTT.

V usage is TRBV28 and J usage is TRBJ2-5; 9 positions match TRBD1. The CDR3 has 15 amino acids. Germline lookup yields CDR1 MDHEN and CDR2 SYDVKM. V lost 3 bases, J lost 3 bases, and 5 bases stayed unmatched. The CDR3 DNA reads TGTGCCAGCAGTTTTGGCGGGACAGGGAAAGAGACCCAGTACTTC. It translates to CASSFGGTGKETQYF.

This sequence joins TRBV11-2 and TRBJ1-1; weak D call: TRBD1 (6 bases). The CDR3 runs 17 residues. Trimming cost V 5 bases and J 0 bases, with 19 bases left between them. Germline CDR1 is SGHAT and CDR2 is FQNNGV. CDR3 nucleotide sequence: TGTGCCAGCAGCGACACAGGGTTAGATTTTATGAACACTGAAGCTTTCTTT. This codes for CASSDTGLDFMNTEAFF.

V usage is TRBV13 and J usage is TRBJ2-7; TRBD2 might be the D (6 bases). Germline-derived CDR1 and CDR2 are PRHDT and FYEKMQ (reference sequence). The CDR3 covers 16 residues. V was clipped by 6 bases and J by 3 bases, with 21 bases between them. The DNA for the CDR3 is TGTGCCAGCAGAGGGCGAAATAGCGGACCATTCTACGAGCAGTACTTC. Translating it yields CASRGRNSGPFYEQYF.

The CDR3 DNA follows: TGTGCCATCAGTGATGGACAGGGGATCACTGAAGCTTTCTTT. Translation: CAISDGQGITEAFF. The chain has TRBV10-3 and TRBJ1-1, with 9 bases fitting TRBD1. Germline CDR1 and CDR2: ENHRY and SYGVKD. The CDR3 contains 14 residues. After removal of 3 bases from V and 4 bases from J, the junction contained 3 bases not matched to a gene.